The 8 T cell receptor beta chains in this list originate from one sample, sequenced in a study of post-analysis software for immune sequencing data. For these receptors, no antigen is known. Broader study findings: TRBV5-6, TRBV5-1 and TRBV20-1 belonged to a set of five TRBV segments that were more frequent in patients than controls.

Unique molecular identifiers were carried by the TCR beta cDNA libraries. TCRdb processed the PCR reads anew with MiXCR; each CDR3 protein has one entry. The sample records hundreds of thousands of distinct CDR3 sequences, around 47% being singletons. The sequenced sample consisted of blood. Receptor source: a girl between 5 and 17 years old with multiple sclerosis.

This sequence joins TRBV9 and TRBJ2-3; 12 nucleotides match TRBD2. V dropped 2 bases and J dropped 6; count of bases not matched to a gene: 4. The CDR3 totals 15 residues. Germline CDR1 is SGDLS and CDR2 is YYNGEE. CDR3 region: CASSVTSGGWDTQYF. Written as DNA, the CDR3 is TGTGCCAGCAGCGTGACTAGCGGGGGCTGGGATACGCAGTATTTT.

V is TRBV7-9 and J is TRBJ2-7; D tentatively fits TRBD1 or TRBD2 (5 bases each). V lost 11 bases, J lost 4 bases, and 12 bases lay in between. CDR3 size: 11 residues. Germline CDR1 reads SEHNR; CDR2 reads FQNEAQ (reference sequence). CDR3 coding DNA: TGTGCCGGGGGTTGGGGGTACGAGCAGTACTTC. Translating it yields CAGGWGYEQYF. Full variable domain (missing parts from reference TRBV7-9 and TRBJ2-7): DTGVSQNPRHKITKRGQNVTFRCDPISEHNRLYWYRQTLGQGPEFLTYFQNEAQLEKSRLLSDRFSAERPKGSFSTLEIQRTEQGDSAMYLCAGGWGYEQYFGPGTRLTVT.

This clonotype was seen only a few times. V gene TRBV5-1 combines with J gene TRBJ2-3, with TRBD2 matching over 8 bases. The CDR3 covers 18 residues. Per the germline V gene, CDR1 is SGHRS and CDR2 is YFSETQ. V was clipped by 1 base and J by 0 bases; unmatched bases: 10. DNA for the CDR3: TGCGCCAGCAGCTTGTATGGTGTGTCTAGCGGGAGCACAGATACGCAGTATTTT. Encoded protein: CASSLYGVSSGSTDTQYF.

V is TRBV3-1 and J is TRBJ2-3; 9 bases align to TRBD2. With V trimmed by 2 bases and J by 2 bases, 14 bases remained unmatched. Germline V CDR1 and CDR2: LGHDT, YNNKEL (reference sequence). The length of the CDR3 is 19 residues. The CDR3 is CASSQILPGAGGNTDTQYF. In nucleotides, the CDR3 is TGTGCCAGCAGCCAAATCTTGCCAGGAGCGGGGGGTAACACAGATACGCAGTATTTT.

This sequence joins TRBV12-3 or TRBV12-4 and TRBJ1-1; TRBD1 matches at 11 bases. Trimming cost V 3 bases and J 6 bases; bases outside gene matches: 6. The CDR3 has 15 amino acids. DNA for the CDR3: TGTGCCAGCAGTTTCGGGACAGGGGGTGGCCCTGAAGCTTTCTTT. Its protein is CASSFGTGGGPEAFF.

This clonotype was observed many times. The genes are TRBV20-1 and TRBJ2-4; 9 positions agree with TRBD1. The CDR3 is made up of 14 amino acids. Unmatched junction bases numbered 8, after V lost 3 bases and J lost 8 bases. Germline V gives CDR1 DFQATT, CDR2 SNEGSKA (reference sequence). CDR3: CSARPSGTGHIQYF. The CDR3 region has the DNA TGCAGTGCTAGGCCCTCCGGGACAGGGCACATTCAGTACTTC.

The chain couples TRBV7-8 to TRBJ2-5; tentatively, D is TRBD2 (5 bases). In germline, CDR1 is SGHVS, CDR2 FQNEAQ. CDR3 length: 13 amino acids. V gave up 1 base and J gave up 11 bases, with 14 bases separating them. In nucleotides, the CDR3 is TGTGCCAGCAGCTTAGAGAGCGGCCTTGAGCAGTACTTC. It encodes CASSLESGLEQYF.

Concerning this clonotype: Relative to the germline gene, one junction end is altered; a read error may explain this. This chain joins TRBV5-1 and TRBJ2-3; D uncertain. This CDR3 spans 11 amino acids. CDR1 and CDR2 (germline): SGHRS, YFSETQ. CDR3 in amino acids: CTSSFSDTRYF. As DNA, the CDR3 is TGCACCAGCAGCTTTTCGGATACGCGGTATTTT. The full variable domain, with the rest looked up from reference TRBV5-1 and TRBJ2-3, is KAGVTQTPRYLIKTRGQQVTLSCSPISGHRSVSWYQQTPGQGLQFLFEYFSETQRNKGNFPGRFSGRQFSNSRSEMNVSTLELGDSALYLCTSSFSDTRYFGPGTRLTVL.